Listed here are 27 T cell receptor beta chains from one sample, sequenced in a study of blood T cells in healthy people across ages. A second PCR, run for roughly 7 to 11 cycles, used a sample-barcoded 5' primer plus a J-beta primer mix. TCRdb re-called the 5' RACE reads through MiXCR, storing one row per CDR3 protein. Among more than 700,000 distinct CDR3 sequences listed, 50% to 65% were seen once. Input material: blood. These receptors came from a man at least 80 years old in good health.

This clonotype has only a few counts. The genes are TRBV18 and TRBJ1-4; D not certain. The V gene's germline CDR1 is KGHSH and CDR2 LQKENI. The CDR3 has 15 amino acids. V lost 1 base, J lost 0 bases, and 6 bases lay in between. The CDR3 spells CASSPLQATNEKLFF. Here the CDR3 DNA reads TGTGCCAGCTCACCACTCCAGGCAACTAATGAAAAACTGTTTTTT.

This clonotype is a singleton in its sample. The rearrangement uses TRBV7-9 and TRBJ2-3, with D perhaps TRBD1 or TRBD2 (5 bases each). Deletions cut 5 bases from V and 3 bases from J, with 21 bases between. The germline gives CDR1 SEHNR, CDR2 FQNEAQ (reference sequence). The CDR3 spans 17 residues. CDR3 bases: TGTGCCAGCAGCCTACCGAGTGGGGGACGGAGGACAGATACGCAGTATTTT. This gives the protein CASSLPSGGRRTDTQYF.

This clonotype turned up a few times. The chain employs TRBV4-2 and TRBJ1-2; possibly TRBD1 for D (5 bases). Germline assignment: CDR1 LGHNA and CDR2 YNFKEQ. This CDR3 region has 14 residues. Trimming removed 3 bases at V and 4 bases at J, with 12 bases between. The CDR3 here is CASSQYDSSYGYTF. CDR3 bases: TGTGCCAGCAGCCAGTATGACAGCTCCTATGGCTACACCTTC.

There are a few counts of this clonotype. The chain has TRBV29-1 and TRBJ1-2; D remains ambiguous. Trimming cost V 0 bases and J 7 bases, with 9 bases left between them. The CDR3 has 12 amino acids. CDR1 is SQVTM and CDR2 is ANQGSEA in the germline V gene. CDR3 sequence: CSVEDRSIGYTF. The CDR3 DNA is TGCAGCGTTGAAGATCGCAGTATTGGCTACACCTTC.

This clonotype was recorded a few times. The V call is TRBV27, the J call TRBJ2-5; weak D call: TRBD1 (5 bases). The J call is in doubt because the DNA end fits TRBJ2-7 better. The CDR3 spans 14 residues. Germline CDR1 reads MNHEY; CDR2 reads SMNVEV (reference sequence). The CDR3 spells CASSLRQLHYEQYF. The CDR3 DNA reads TGTGCCAGCAGTTTACGACAGCTCCACTACGAGCAGTACTTC.

CDR3 nucleotide sequence: TGTGCCAGCAGCCAGCGACAGGGGATCGGCTACACCTTC. Residues: CASSQRQGIGYTF. This chain joins TRBV6-2 or TRBV6-3 and TRBJ1-2; 8 nucleotides agree with TRBD1. The CDR3 covers 13 residues. Losses at the gene ends were 6 bases for V and 8 bases for J; bases not matched to a gene: 8. CDR1 and CDR2 from the germline V gene are MNHEY and SVGEGT.

The chain carries TRBV5-1 and TRBJ2-5, with D possibly TRBD2 on 7 matching bases. V lost 4 bases, J lost 9 bases, and 16 bases lay in between. Germline V gene data show CDR1 as SGHRS and CDR2 as YFSETQ. The CDR3 has 13 residues. The CDR3 spells CASSVAGARAQYF. In nucleotides, the CDR3 is TGCGCCAGCAGCGTGGCGGGGGCACGGGCCCAGTACTTC.

The chain couples TRBV5-1 to TRBJ2-5, with a possible D match to TRBD2 (6 bases). Germline V gives CDR1 SGHRS, CDR2 YFSETQ. The CDR3 has 17 residues. V was shortened by 5 bases and J by 11 bases, with 31 bases between the two germline ends. The CDR3, as DNA: TGCGCCAGCAGTTCCCGGGTGGAGGGAAGGATTACCGGTGAGCAGTACTTC. Amino acids: CASSSRVEGRITGEQYF.

CDR3 nucleotides: TGCAGCGTGCGGACAGCTTACGAGCAGTACTTC. This sequence encodes CSVRTAYEQYF. This chain links TRBV29-1 with TRBJ2-7, with D possibly matching TRBD1 (6 bases). The germline CDR1 and CDR2 sequences are SQVTM and ANQGSEA. The CDR3 consists of 11 residues. V was shortened by 6 bases and J by 4 bases, with 10 bases between the two germline ends.

This clonotype was seen more than once but under ten times. V is TRBV6-2 or TRBV6-3 and J is TRBJ1-2, with D unresolved. The CDR3 is made up of 11 amino acids. In germline, CDR1 is MNHEY, CDR2 SVGEGT. Trimming pared 3 bases from V and 8 bases from J, leaving 7 bases between. The CDR3 region has the DNA TGTGCCAGCAGTTATCCCGCCGGCTACACCTTC. It translates to CASSYPAGYTF.

With regard to this clonotype: Germline is not matched at one junction end, which may reflect a read error. V is TRBV7-2 and J is TRBJ1-1; 7 bases agree with TRBD1. Germline values: CDR1 SGHTA, CDR2 FQGNSA. CDR3 length: 15 amino acids. CDR3: CASSPDGTANTEAFF. CDR3 DNA: TGCGCCAGCAGCCCGGACGGGACAGCGAACACTGAAGCTTTCTTT.

The V gene is TRBV6-2 or TRBV6-3, the J gene TRBJ1-5, with TRBD1 as a possible D gene (5 bases). The CDR3 spans 19 residues. Germline V CDR1 and CDR2: MNHEY, SVGEGT. Trimming stripped 0 bases from V and 6 bases from J, with 24 bases between. The CDR3: CASSYSALRLGAGIQPQHF. The CDR3 DNA is TGTGCCAGCAGTTACTCGGCCCTCCGTTTAGGGGCCGGGATTCAGCCCCAGCATTTT.

The rearrangement joins TRBV12-3 or TRBV12-4 to TRBJ2-3, with 15 positions matching TRBD2. CDR3 length: 18 residues. Losses at the gene ends were 5 bases for V and 0 bases for J; bases not matched to a gene: 6. CDR3 sequence: CASSQGLAGGPSTDTQYF. For the CDR3, the DNA is TGTGCCAGCAGTCAGGGACTAGCGGGAGGCCCTAGCACAGATACGCAGTATTTT.

This clonotype was found a few times. The V call is TRBV27, the J call TRBJ2-7; TRBD1 agrees at 9 bases. Germline V gene data show CDR1 as MNHEY and CDR2 as SMNVEV (reference sequence). The junction had 2 bases not matched to a gene; V was cut back by 0 bases and J by 5 bases. This CDR3 region has 14 residues. CDR3 sequence (DNA): TGTGCCAGCAGTTTATCAGGACAGGGGAACGAGCAGTACTTC. Translation gives CASSLSGQGNEQYF.

The chain joins TRBV9 to TRBJ2-5; 10 positions match TRBD2. The CDR3 length is 14 residues. Losses at the gene ends were 0 bases for V and 11 bases for J; bases not matched to a gene: 7. Germline V lookup: CDR1 SGDLS, CDR2 YYNGEE. The chain's CDR3 is CASSVDPLAGEQYF. Here the CDR3 DNA reads TGTGCCAGCAGCGTAGACCCCCTAGCGGGGGAGCAGTACTTC.

This clonotype was recorded once. V gene TRBV7-9 combines with J gene TRBJ1-3; no firm D call. This CDR3 comprises 11 residues. Trimming stripped 5 bases from V and 10 bases from J, with 9 bases between. CDR1 is SEHNR and CDR2 is FQNEAQ in the germline V gene (reference sequence). CDR3 in amino acids: CASSQDVTIYF. In DNA form, the CDR3 reads TGTGCCAGCAGCCAAGATGTAACCATATATTTT.

This chain connects TRBV20-1 to TRBJ2-7, with 7 bases fitting TRBD2. Germline V gives CDR1 DFQATT, CDR2 SNEGSKA (reference sequence). V lost 0 bases, J lost 4 bases, and 12 bases stayed unmatched. This CDR3 is 16 amino acids long. The CDR3 bases are TGCAGTGCTAGAGATGCGGTTCGCGGGAGAAGGTACGAGCAGTACTTC. Translation: CSARDAVRGRRYEQYF.

This clonotype turned up a few times. The chain recombines TRBV7-2 with TRBJ2-7, with a tentative D call TRBD1 (6 bases). The CDR3 spans 16 residues. Germline V CDR1 and CDR2: SGHTA, FQGNSA. Trimming took off 2 bases at V and 0 bases at J, with 14 bases between the two ends. In nucleotides, the CDR3 is TGTGCCAGCAGCTTAACCAGTACAGGGTCCTCCTACGAGCAGTACTTC. Protein: CASSLTSTGSSYEQYF. Drawing the rest from reference TRBV7-2 and TRBJ2-7, the complete variable domain is GAGVSQSPSNKVTEKGKDVELRCDPISGHTALYWYRQSLGQGLEFLIYFQGNSAPDKSGLPSDRFSAERTGGSVSTLTIQRTQQEDSAVYLCASSLTSTGSSYEQYFGPGTRLTVT.

The rearrangement uses TRBV18 and TRBJ2-1; 11 positions agree with TRBD2. CDR3 length: 13 amino acids. Losses at the gene ends were 5 bases for V and 10 bases for J; bases not matched to a gene: 4. CDR1 and CDR2 from the germline V gene are KGHSH and LQKENI. The CDR3 loop is CASSSGLAEEQFF. Written as DNA, the CDR3 is TGTGCCAGCTCATCGGGACTAGCGGAAGAGCAGTTCTTC.

The CDR3 is CASSPRQGGIYAYF. The CDR3 DNA reads as TGCGCCAGCAGCCCCCGGCAGGGAGGGATATACGCGTATTTT. The V call is TRBV4-1, the J call TRBJ2-3, with TRBD2 identical over 7 bases. J was trimmed by 14 bases and V by 4 bases; bases with no gene match: 15. CDR3 length: 14 residues. Per germline, CDR1 MGHRA and CDR2 YSYEKL.

This clonotype was detected a few times. The chain carries TRBV4-2 and TRBJ1-2, with D uncertain. CDR3 size: 13 residues. Germline V lookup: CDR1 LGHNA, CDR2 YNFKEQ. Trimming took off 1 base at V and 3 bases at J, with 6 bases between the two ends. The CDR3 DNA is TGTGCCAGCAGCCAAGCCCGGGACTATGGCTACACCTTC. It yields the protein CASSQARDYGYTF.

Note on this clonotype: One end of the junction fails to match germline, which may point to a read error. This chain uses TRBV11-3 with TRBJ2-2; tentatively, D is TRBD2 (6 bases). Germline V lookup: CDR1 SGHNT, CDR2 YENEEA. The CDR3 sequence is 16 residues long. The CDR3 nucleotides read TGTGCCAGCAGCTCCTCCGGGAGTACGAACACCGGGGGGCTGTTTTTT. Translated, it gives CASSSSGSTNTGGLFF.

Concerning this clonotype itself: A much larger clone sits a single nucleotide away, making a read error possible. The rearrangement links TRBV14 to TRBJ2-7; no firm D call. The CDR3 has 12 amino acids. The germline CDR1 and CDR2 sequences are SGHDN and FVKESK. The CDR3 coding sequence is TGTGCCGGCAGCCAAGAAGGGCACGAGCAGTACTTC. Amino acids: CAGSQEGHEQYF.

The chain carries TRBV6-2 or TRBV6-3 and TRBJ2-7, with D unresolved. Germline CDR1 reads MNHEY; CDR2 reads SVGEGT. This CDR3 comprises 15 residues. Trimming took 7 bases from V and 1 from J, leaving 17 bases between them. As DNA, the CDR3 is TGTGCCAGCACGTCGCCCCACGTGATTTCCTACGAGCAGTACTTC. It translates to CASTSPHVISYEQYF.

This clonotype was recorded many times. CDR3 in DNA: TGTGCCAGCAGCTCGGGACTAGCGGGATTAACAGATACGCAGTATTTT. Its protein product is CASSSGLAGLTDTQYF. This rearrangement joins TRBV7-2 to TRBJ2-3; 13 bases agree with TRBD2. CDR1 is SGHTA, CDR2 FQGNSA, per germline. V lost 4 bases, J lost 3 bases, and 4 bases stayed unmatched. The CDR3 consists of 16 residues.

This CDR3 is CASSFGAGGLGEQYF. CDR3 DNA: TGTGCCAGCAGTTTCGGAGCGGGAGGGCTGGGAGAGCAGTACTTC. This chain connects TRBV27 to TRBJ2-7; 10 bases match TRBD2. J was trimmed by 7 bases and V by 3 bases; bases with no gene match: 9. CDR1 MNHEY and CDR2 SMNVEV come from the germline V gene (reference sequence). This CDR3 region has 15 residues.

The chain carries TRBV3-1 and TRBJ1-1; 9 nucleotides match TRBD1. J was trimmed by 4 bases and V by 3 bases; bases with no gene match: 6. The CDR3 spans 15 residues. CDR1 is LGHDT, CDR2 YNNKEL, per germline (reference sequence). The CDR3 reads CASSQGQGVSTEAFF. The CDR3 bases are TGTGCCAGCAGCCAGGGACAGGGAGTGAGCACTGAAGCTTTCTTT.